This T cell receptor (beta chain) was profiled in a study of shared T cell receptors in the human thymus. Trimming shortened V by 2 bases and J by 1 base, and 10 bases separated the two germline ends. Germline values: CDR1 MNHEY, CDR2 SMNVEV (reference sequence). The CDR3 loop spans 15 amino acids. The table came from immunoSEQ multiplex PCR; TCRdb's copy has only in-frame clones and leaves some out. The top ten hold more than 0.008% of the sample, which has 550,000 to 800,000 clones, 75% to 90% seen once. This sample was also put to use in a study of human thymus T cells. That work states: Resections from corrective heart surgery supplied the thymus tissue. Both thymic and peripheral blood repertoires showed apparently biased V and J usage.

The sequencing sample was made of thymocytes. The V and J genes are TRBV27 and TRBJ2-3; no reliable D call. The receptor comes from a girl under two years old with a congenital heart defect. The CDR3 bases are TGTGCCAGCAGTTTACTTCTCCAGGGCACAGATACGCAGTATTTT. This encodes CASSLLLQGTDTQYF.